This T cell receptor beta chain was documented in a study of early stage breast cancer tumors. Study-wide results and caveats: Most shared enriched TCRB sequences were commonly generated ones.

Notes on this clone: Its target is unknown.

Sequencing used immunoSEQ multiplex PCR; TCRdb keeps in-frame clones, though not all of them. Found here are about 72,000 clones, 65% to 80% of them singletons; the top ten hold 3.5%. The CDR3 sequence is 14 residues long. Germline V gene sequence: CDR1 SGHAT, CDR2 FQNNGV. The V end lost 1 base, the J end lost 5 bases, and 9 bases lay between the germline ends. This receptor was obtained from a person in their 60s with breast cancer. The rearrangement uses TRBV11-2 and TRBJ2-1, with D unresolved. Material: blood. CDR3 region: CASSLVSRNNEQFF. In nucleotides, the CDR3 is TGTGCCAGCAGCTTAGTTTCCAGGAACAATGAGCAGTTCTTC.